These T cell receptor beta chains were read from a single sample in a study of PD-L1 blockade in urothelial cancer. Here immunoSEQ multiplex PCR was the method, and the copy in TCRdb shows in-frame clones only, minus some. The table lists 56,000 or so clones, roughly 87% of them singletons. Specimen: PBMCs, collected around atezolizumab (anti-PD-L1) treatment. The receptor set was obtained from a man between 65 and 79 years old with urothelial cancer. Both conserved end residues are part of each CDR3. The D gene is left open where the match is weak. Some rows mark clone size as missing; the rest say once, few, many or name a class of expanded clone.

v_gene	j_gene	d_gene	abundance	len	CDR3nt	CDR3aa
TRBV9	TRBJ2-7	TRBD2	.	16	TGTGCCAGCAGCCGTACTCCGGGACTAGCGGTCTACGAGCAGTACTTC	CASSRTPGLAVYEQYF
TRBV10-3	TRBJ2-7	TRBD2	.	17	TGTGCCATCAGTGACCCCGCGACTAGCGGGAGGACCTACGAGCAGTACTTC	CAISDPATSGRTYEQYF
TRBV19	TRBJ2-2	.	.	16	TGTGCCAGTAGTATAGAGGGGGGAGCCTTAACCGGGGAGCTGTTTTTT	CASSIEGGALTGELFF
TRBV15	TRBJ1-5	TRBD1	once	17	TGTGCCACCAGCAGAGATTGGCGGACAGGCTTCAATCAGCCCCAGCATTTT	CATSRDWRTGFNQPQHF
TRBV7-6	TRBJ2-1	TRBD2	.	15	TGTGCCAGCAGCTTTTTCGGAGGGAGGGACAATGAGCAGTTCTTC	CASSFFGGRDNEQFF
TRBV19	TRBJ2-5	.	.	14	TGTGCCAGTAGTCTGGGGGGACTGGGGAGGACCCAGTACTTC	CASSLGGLGRTQYF
TRBV7-2	TRBJ2-2	.	.	15	TGTGCCAGCAGCTTAGGACTAACCGACACCGGGGAGCTGTTTTTT	CASSLGLTDTGELFF
TRBV4-2	TRBJ2-2	TRBD2	once	16	TGTGCCAGCAGCCAACCTCCCAGCGGGAATACCGGGGAGCTGTTTTTT	CASSQPPSGNTGELFF
TRBV9	TRBJ2-2	.	.	17	TGTGCCAGCAGCACCCAAAGCCCGCGCAGGGTGACCGGGGAGCTGTTTTTT	CASSTQSPRRVTGELFF
TRBV5-6	TRBJ2-1	.	.	19	TGTGCCAGCAGCTTGGCAAAGCGGGTCCACCCCAGCTCCTACAATGAGCAGTTCTTC	CASSLAKRVHPSSYNEQFF
TRBV19	TRBJ2-1	TRBD2	.	14	TGTGCCAGTAGTATAATGGCGGGGGGGCATGAGCAGTTCTTC	CASSIMAGGHEQFF
TRBV10-3	TRBJ2-6	.	.	15	TGTGCCATCAGCCGACAAGCCTCTGGGGCCAACGTCCTGACTTTC	CAISRQASGANVLTF
TRBV2	TRBJ2-7	TRBD2	.	14	TGTGCCAGCAGGGGGGGCACACTAGCGGGCGAGCAGTACTTC	CASRGGTLAGEQYF
TRBV19	TRBJ2-5	TRBD1	.	15	TGTGCCAGTAGTAAAAGGACAGGGCTGGGAGAGACCCAGTACTTC	CASSKRTGLGETQYF
TRBV30	TRBJ2-5	TRBD2	.	16	TGTGCCTGGAGTGTAGACACTATAGCGGGAGGGGAGACCCAGTACTTC	CAWSVDTIAGGETQYF
TRBV11-3	TRBJ2-5	TRBD1	.	15	TGTGCCAGCAGCTTGGGACAGGGTCCCCAAGAGACCCAGTACTTC	CASSLGQGPQETQYF
TRBV6-5	TRBJ2-5	TRBD2	.	14	TGTGCCAGCAGTTACCGGCGCGGGGGGGAGACCCAGTACTTC	CASSYRRGGETQYF
TRBV7-2	TRBJ2-1	TRBD1	.	16	TGTGCCAGCAGCTTAGTTGGGGGACAGTTGTACAATGAGCAGTTCTTC	CASSLVGGQLYNEQFF
TRBV7-9	TRBJ2-1	TRBD2	once	15	TGTGCCAGCAGCCGTAGCGGGAGGAGATACAATGAGCAGTTCTTC	CASSRSGRRYNEQFF
TRBV7-9	TRBJ1-2	.	few	13	TGTGCCAGCAGCTTCCCCCAGGGCGAAGGCTACACCTTC	CASSFPQGEGYTF
TRBV7-9	TRBJ2-7	TRBD2	.	15	TGTGCCAGCAGCCAATTGGGGGGGAGCTCCTACGAGCAGTACTTC	CASSQLGGSSYEQYF
TRBV7-2	TRBJ2-5	TRBD1	once	13	TGTGCCAGCAGCAAGACAGGGGGAGAGACCCAGTACTTC	CASSKTGGETQYF
TRBV9	TRBJ1-1	TRBD1	few	13	TGTGCCAGCAGCGTCGGACAGGACACTGAAGCTTTCTTT	CASSVGQDTEAFF
TRBV19	TRBJ2-3	.	.	16	TGTGCCAGTAGTCCCCGGGGTGGCCGGGGAGCAGATACGCAGTATTTT	CASSPRGGRGADTQYF
TRBV1	TRBJ2-1	.	many	16	TGCACCAGCAGCCATCCCCCTAGCGGGAGCTACAATGAGCAGTTCTTC	CTSSHPPSGSYNEQFF
TRBV2	TRBJ2-5	.	once	16	TGTGCCAGCAGGACAACCCGCGGGACGGGACAAGAGACCCAGTACTTC	CASRTTRGTGQETQYF
TRBV7-9	TRBJ2-7	.	.	13	TGTGCCAGCAGCTCGGGACTTCACTACGAGCAGTACTTC	CASSSGLHYEQYF
TRBV5-1	TRBJ2-3	.	.	14	TGCGCCAGCAGCTTGGAGGCCGGGTCAGATACGCAGTATTTT	CASSLEAGSDTQYF
TRBV6-4	TRBJ2-1	.	many	15	TGTGCCAGCAGTCCACTGGGGGGACAGAACAATGAGCAGTTCTTC	CASSPLGGQNNEQFF
TRBV29-1	TRBJ2-1	.	.	12	TGCAGCGTTGAAAGCGTTTCGGATGAGCAGTTCTTC	CSVESVSDEQFF
TRBV21-1	TRBJ2-7	.	.	14	TGTGCCAGCAGCAAAGGGAGGGTAATCTACGAGCAGTACTTC	CASSKGRVIYEQYF
TRBV7-7	TRBJ2-6	.	.	16	TGTGCCAGCAGCTTAACCCCGGACACTGGGGCCAACGTCCTGACTTTC	CASSLTPDTGANVLTF
TRBV28	TRBJ2-3	TRBD2	.	15	TGTGCCAGCAGTGGCACTAGCGGGGGGCGCAGATACGCGTATTTT	CASSGTSGGRRYAYF
TRBV5-1	TRBJ2-7	TRBD1	once	15	TGCGCCAGCAGCGCGTCCCGGACAGGGGGAGCCGGGGAGTACTTC	CASSASRTGGAGEYF
TRBV7-9	TRBJ1-4	.	few	16	TGTGCCAGCAGCCGTCCGAGGGGGGGGACGGATGAAAAACTGTTTTTT	CASSRPRGGTDEKLFF
TRBV19	TRBJ2-1	TRBD2	.	14	TGTGCCAGCAAACTAGCGGGAGACGAAAATGAGCAGTTCTTC	CASKLAGDENEQFF
TRBV5-1	TRBJ2-5	.	.	14	TGCGCCAGCAGCTTGGACAGCCGAGGGGGGACCCAGTACTTC	CASSLDSRGGTQYF
TRBV11-1	TRBJ2-3	TRBD1	.	14	TGTGCCAGCAGCCCAGGGGGTGGCACAGATACGCAGTATTTT	CASSPGGGTDTQYF
TRBV19	TRBJ1-5	TRBD1	.	16	TGTGCCAGTAGTGGGGGGACAGTGCGTAGCAATCAGCCCCAGCATTTT	CASSGGTVRSNQPQHF